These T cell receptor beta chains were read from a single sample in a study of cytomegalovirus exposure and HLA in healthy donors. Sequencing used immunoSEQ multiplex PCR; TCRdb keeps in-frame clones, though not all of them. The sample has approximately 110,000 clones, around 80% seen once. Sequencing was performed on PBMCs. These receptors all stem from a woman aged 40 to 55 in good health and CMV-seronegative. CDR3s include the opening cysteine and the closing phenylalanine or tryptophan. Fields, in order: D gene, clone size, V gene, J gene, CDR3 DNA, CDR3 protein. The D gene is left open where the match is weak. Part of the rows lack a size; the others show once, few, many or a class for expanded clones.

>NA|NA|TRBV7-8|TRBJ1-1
TGTGCCAGCAGCTTAGACGGGGGGGGTGGCACTGAAGCTTTCTTT
CASSLDGGGGTEAFF
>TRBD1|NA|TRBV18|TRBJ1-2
TGTGCCAGCTCACCTGGACAGGCCACTATTGGCTACACCTTC
CASSPGQATIGYTF
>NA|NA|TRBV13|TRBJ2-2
TGTGCCAGCAGCCGGGGGAGGACCGGGGAGCTGTTTTTT
CASSRGRTGELFF
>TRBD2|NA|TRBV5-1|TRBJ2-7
TGCGCCAGCAGCTTGGACGCGGGAGCGGAAGAGCAGTACTTC
CASSLDAGAEEQYF
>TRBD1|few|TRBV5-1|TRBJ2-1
TGCGCCAGCAGGCCCGGGACAGGGGCGTCGAATGAGCAGTTCTTC
CASRPGTGASNEQFF
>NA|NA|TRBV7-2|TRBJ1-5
TGTGCCAGCAGCCCCAGAAGGTCAGGGTCCCTCGCAGCCCAGCATTTT
CASSPRRSGSLAAQHF
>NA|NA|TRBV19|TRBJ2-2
TGTGCCAGTAGTGCCAGCGGTTACACCGGGGAGCTGTTTTTT
CASSASGYTGELFF
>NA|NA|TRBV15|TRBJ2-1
TGTGCCACCAGCAGAGAAGGGGCAACTTCGACATTTGAGCAGTTCTTC
CATSREGATSTFEQFF
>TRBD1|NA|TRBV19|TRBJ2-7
TGTGCCAGTACGGGACAGGGCCGCGAGCAGTACTTC
CASTGQGREQYF
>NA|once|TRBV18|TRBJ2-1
TGTGCCAGCTCACCCAATCAGGGAGGCAATGAGCAGTTCTTC
CASSPNQGGNEQFF
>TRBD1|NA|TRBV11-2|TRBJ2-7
TGTGCCAGCAGCTCGTCTCTGCGACAGGGCTACGAGCAGTACTTC
CASSSSLRQGYEQYF
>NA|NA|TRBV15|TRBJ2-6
TGTGCCACCAGGGCTTGGGACAAGCTTGGGCCCAACGTCCTGACTTTC
CATRAWDKLGPNVLTF
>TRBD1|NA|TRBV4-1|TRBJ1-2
TGCGCCAGCAGTCCTAGGACCGCGGACAGGGTAGAAGGGGCTAGCTATGGCTACACCTTC
CASSPRTADRVEGASYGYTF
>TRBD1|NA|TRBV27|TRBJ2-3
TGTGCCAGCAGTCACCGGGACAGATCTAGCACAGATACGCAGTATTTT
CASSHRDRSSTDTQYF
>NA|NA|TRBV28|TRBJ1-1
TGTGCCAGCAGTTTCTACGCCGCTGGTGAAGCTTTCTTT
CASSFYAAGEAFF
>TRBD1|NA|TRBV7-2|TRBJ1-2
TGTGCCAGCAGCCCACAGGGGGCGCGTGGCTACACCTTC
CASSPQGARGYTF
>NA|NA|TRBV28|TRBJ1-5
TGTGCCAGCAGTTTATGGGGTCGGCGGGATCAGCCCCAGCATTTT
CASSLWGRRDQPQHF
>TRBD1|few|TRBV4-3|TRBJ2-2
TGCGCCAGCAGCCAAGACTACAGGGGTCTCACCGGGGAGCTGTTTTTT
CASSQDYRGLTGELFF
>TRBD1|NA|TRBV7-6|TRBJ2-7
TGTGCCAGCAGCCCCAACAGGGGACGCGACGCCTACGAGCAGTACTTC
CASSPNRGRDAYEQYF
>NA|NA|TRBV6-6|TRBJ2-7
TGTGCCAGCAGTTACTCGATCGGGGACGAGCAGTACTTC
CASSYSIGDEQYF
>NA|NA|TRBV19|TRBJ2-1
TGTGCCAGTACCCTTAGCGGCTACAATGAGCAGTTCTTC
CASTLSGYNEQFF
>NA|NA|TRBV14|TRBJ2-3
TGTGCCAGCAGACCAGCGGTTCGAGCGGATACGCAGTATTTT
CASRPAVRADTQYF
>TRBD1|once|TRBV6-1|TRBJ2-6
TGTGCCAGCAGTGAGGACCCCTGGACAGGCCTCTCTGGGGCCAACGTCCTGACTTTC
CASSEDPWTGLSGANVLTF
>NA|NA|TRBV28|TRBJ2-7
TGTGCCAGCAGTACGACAGCCTACGAGCAGTACTTC
CASSTTAYEQYF
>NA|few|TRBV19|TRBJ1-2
TGTGCCAGTAGTCCACAGGGAGTCTATGGCTACACCTTC
CASSPQGVYGYTF
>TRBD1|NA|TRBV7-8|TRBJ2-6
TGTGCCAGCAGCTCCGGGACAGGGGGGGACGCTGGGGCCAACGTCCTGACTTTC
CASSSGTGGDAGANVLTF
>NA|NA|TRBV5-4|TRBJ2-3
TGTGCCAGCAGCTTGAGTGGAGGTGGCGGGGCCGATACGCAGTATTTT
CASSLSGGGGADTQYF
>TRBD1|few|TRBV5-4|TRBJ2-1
TGTGCCAGCAGCGCCCTGGACAGGGTCAATGAGCAGTTCTTC
CASSALDRVNEQFF
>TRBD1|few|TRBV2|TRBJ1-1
TGTGCCAGCAGTGAAGAGCAGGGGGCACAAGCTTTCTTT
CASSEEQGAQAFF
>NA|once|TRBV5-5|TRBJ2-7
TGTGCCAGCAGCCCGGGGAGCCTAACTAACTACGAGCAGTACTTC
CASSPGSLTNYEQYF
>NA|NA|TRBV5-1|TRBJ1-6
TGCGCCAGCAGCTTGGAGGTGGGGGCAGAATCACCCCTCCACTTT
CASSLEVGAESPLHF
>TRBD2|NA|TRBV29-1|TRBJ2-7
TGCAGCGTTCGCCCTCCGGGGGGGTACGAGCAGTACTTC
CSVRPPGGYEQYF
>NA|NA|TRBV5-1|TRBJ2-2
TGCGCCAGCAGCCCTACTAGCTTGGCTAACACCGGGGAGCTGTTTTTT
CASSPTSLANTGELFF